This T cell receptor beta chain is from a study of T cells in Graves' hyperthyroidism and ophthalmopathy (dated by TCRdb to between 2018 and 2021). For the wider study: Peripheral blood was collected at initial diagnosis, before any treatment. TCR V-J signatures able to tell the groups apart were searched for in a discovery cohort of 95 or so patients, of whom about 40 had Graves' ophthalmopathy and around 56 had stable Graves' hyperthyroidism. Prospective prediction of ophthalmopathy was tested in an independent validation cohort of approximately 18 hyperthyroidism patients and 17 patients who later progressed to ophthalmopathy. For training and testing, the 80 to 100 patients in the discovery cohort were randomly divided in a 7:3 ratio. Thyroid tissue and blood T-cell repertoires from six Graves' hyperthyroidism patients were also compared in the study. Once sampling was done, hyperthyroidism patients were given methimazole at a starting dose of 30 mg daily, whereas ophthalmopathy patients were given high-dose intravenous methylprednisolone. The paper describes TCR Vbeta CDR3 sequencing of about 140 peripheral blood samples, made up of fewer than 50 ophthalmopathy patients, around 78 hyperthyroidism patients and 17 progressor patients.

Amplification of TCR beta CDR3 regions was carried out from RNA transcripts. A first-round RT-PCR of the TCR CDR3 used the HTBI primer set with the Qiagen OneStep RT-PCR kit. Libraries were constructed in a second round of multiplex PCR, after which size selection and purification were carried out. The libraries were sequenced on an Illumina HiSeq2000 using paired-end 100 bp reads. Concerning the study's data processing: SOAPnuke was used to process the raw data, removing reads that contained adapters or uncalled bases, had a mean Phred below 15, or lacked an exact match to the constant primer or identifier. COPE v1.2.5 was used to merge the high-quality paired reads, and each unique nucleotide sequence was defined as a clonotype. Clonotypes were aligned to IMGT TRBV, TRBD and TRBJ reference segments using MiTCR v1.1. Only V-J combinations with frequency above 0.0001, covering about 99% of repertoires, were analysed. A TCS score was defined as the ratio of F50 (clonal expansion) to E x V (chaos), with BLOSUM62-based TCRdist applied between CDR3 peptides within each V-J. Welch's t-statistics and random forest reduced roughly 540 V-J features to 13, which were used in a naive Bayes classifier (R e1071). TCRdb handled the public reads itself, with Q25 trimming in fastp and clone calling in MiXCR, and kept productive beta chains. Each entry is one CDR3 protein sequence, shown with its most common DNA and genes. The V and J calls were not made by the authors but by TCRdb's processing. This sample has hundreds of thousands of distinct CDR3 sequences in its table, and roughly a sixth of those were observed once. In total, the top ten clones hold 3% to 4% of the sample.

What the authors observed across the whole study: During validation, the model predicted progression to ophthalmopathy a median of around six months ahead of onset, with more than 55% sensitivity and about 75% specificity. A 13 V-J signature model separated ophthalmopathy from stable hyperthyroidism, with around 88% sensitivity and 81.08% specificity in cross-validation and 80%/75% in testing. Sample size was not statistically predetermined, and investigators were not blinded to group allocation. Most expanded thyroid clonotypes (frequency above 0.001) were also detected in blood, suggesting blood repertoires may reflect thyroid immune responses.

This clonotype has a count of ten or more. Its antigen has not been determined. No qualities accompany the bases; no much larger clone lies one base away. Ophthalmopathy patients had moderately to severely active disease, with a Clinical Activity Score of 3 or more, a NOSPECS grade of 4 or more, and a disease duration of less than 3 months. The study excluded patients with uncontrolled infections, other autoimmune diseases, pregnancy or lactation. Diagnoses relied on clinical symptoms, serum thyroxine and TRAb, thyroid ultrasound and orbital computed tomography. PBMCs were isolated from approximately 10 ml of fresh peripheral blood by Ficoll-Paque density gradient centrifugation. Total RNA was extracted with Trizol reagent, and quality was checked on an Agilent 2100 Bioanalyzer. The germline V gene gives CDR1 as MDHEN and CDR2 as SYDVKM. Here V drops 6 bases and J drops 7 bases, and the junction holds 14 bases not matched to any gene. CDR3 length: 16 amino acids, cysteine to phenylalanine. Just CDR3 DNA is preserved here, 48 bases in frame from base 1.

The origin of this receptor is a woman between 35 and 50 years old with Graves' ophthalmopathy. The sequenced sample was blood. This chain is built from TRBV28 and TRBJ2-1, and 8 junction bases match TRBD2. The nucleotide sequence reads as follows: TGTGCCAGCAGCTCGGGGGGGCGGGAGCCCAGGAATGAGCAGTTCTTC. It codes for CASSSGGREPRNEQFF.